This TCR beta chain was captured in a study of blood T cell repertoires in COVID-19. Sequencing used immunoSEQ multiplex PCR; TCRdb keeps in-frame clones, though not all of them. This sample yields approximately 85,000 clones, of which more than 70% are seen a single time; about 20% belongs to the top ten. The germline CDR1 and CDR2 sequences are MNHEY and SVGAGI. The CDR3 is 14 amino acids. J lost 2 bases, V lost 6 bases, and 6 bases had no gene match. Sequencing was done on a sample of peripheral blood. This TCR derives from an elderly woman in a cohort sampled during active or convalescent COVID-19. The V gene is TRBV6-5, the J gene TRBJ1-2, with 7 positions matching TRBD1. The CDR3 nucleotides read TGTGCCAGCAGGGTAGACAGGGTAAACTATGGCTACACCTTC. This encodes CASRVDRVNYGYTF.